A selection of T cell receptor beta chains follows, all from one sample in a study of identical twins. TCRdb re-called the 5' RACE reads with MiXCR, one entry per CDR3 protein. This sample has more than 1.5 million distinct CDR3 sequences; less than 35% occur once, and the top ten carry approximately 0.29%. Sequences were obtained from cord blood. The receptors come from a newborn girl in good health. CDR3s include the opening cysteine and the closing phenylalanine or tryptophan. The D gene is left open where the match is weak. Size values are once, few and many counts, or a class for expanded clones, and some rows have none.

TRBD2	TRBV6-5	-	TRBJ2-1	TGTGCCAGCAGTTTCACACCGGGACTACGGTCCTACGAGCAGTTCTTC	CASSFTPGLRSYEQFF
TRBD2	TRBV14	-	TRBJ2-7	TGTGCCAGCAGCCAAGATTCTGGGACTAGCGGAAACAATGAGCAGTACTTC	CASSQDSGTSGNNEQYF
-	TRBV3-1	-	TRBJ2-7	TGTGCCAGCAGCCCTTGGAGCTTTTTTTCCTACGAGCAGTACTTC	CASSPWSFFSYEQYF
-	TRBV27	few	TRBJ2-7	TGTGCCAGCAGAGCCCTTAGCGGCTACGAGCAGTACTTC	CASRALSGYEQYF
TRBD2	TRBV25-1	few	TRBJ2-2	TGTGCCAGCAGTGAATACGCGGGAGGGCCCGGGGAGCTGTTTTTT	CASSEYAGGPGELFF
-	TRBV5-1	few	TRBJ2-5	TGCGCCAGCAGCACGACCGGGACCGAACAAGAGACCCAGTACTTC	CASSTTGTEQETQYF
-	TRBV29-1	-	TRBJ2-1	TGCAGCGTCCTCCCCCGAGGTCGAAATTACAATGAGCAGTTCTTC	CSVLPRGRNYNEQFF
TRBD2	TRBV20-1	few	TRBJ2-7	TGCAGTGCTAGAGATCCGACTAGCGGGCCCTACGAGCAGTACTTC	CSARDPTSGPYEQYF
TRBD1	TRBV2	-	TRBJ2-7	TGTGCCAGCACCACGGACAGGTCCTACGAGCAGTACTTC	CASTTDRSYEQYF
-	TRBV11-2	few	TRBJ2-1	TGTGCCAGCAGCTTAGTCGGATCTCTAGCCCCCATGCCGCCCCACTACAATGAGCAGTTCTTC	CASSLVGSLAPMPPHYNEQFF
-	TRBV20-1	many	TRBJ1-2	TGCAGTGCTAAATATGGCTACACCTTC	CSAKYGYTF
TRBD2	TRBV7-8	-	TRBJ2-3	TGTGCCAGCAGCTTAGCGATCCTAGCGGGCACAGATACGCAGTATTTT	CASSLAILAGTDTQYF
-	TRBV10-3	-	TRBJ2-3	TGTGCCATCAGTGCAGGAAAGAGCACAGATACGCAGTATTTT	CAISAGKSTDTQYF